This TCR beta chain originates from a study of cytomegalovirus exposure and HLA in healthy donors. Comments on this clone: Its antigen is currently unknown.

Study results and caveats: Across donors, presence/absence analyses took sequencing depth to be roughly uniform.

The PCR used 60 Vbeta and 13 Jbeta primers. The method was immunoSEQ multiplex PCR; TCRdb's version includes in-frame clones alone and lacks a portion of them. Counted here are roughly 200,000 clones, roughly 70% occurring once; the ten biggest clones make up 1.8%. The sequence was obtained from a young woman in good health and CMV-seronegative. The specimen was PBMCs.

The CDR3 is CASSGGEAGGRETQYF. In DNA, the CDR3 is TGTGCCAGCAGTGGGGGGGAAGCGGGAGGTAGAGAGACCCAGTACTTC. The genes are TRBV2 and TRBJ2-5; 9 bases are a match to TRBD2. Germline CDR1 reads SNHLY; CDR2 reads FYNNEI. After removal of 4 bases from V and 4 bases from J, the junction contained 10 bases not matched to a gene. The CDR3 is 16 amino acids.